This is a list of T cell receptor beta chains from one sample in a study of cytomegalovirus exposure and HLA in healthy donors. The repertoire was sequenced with immunoSEQ multiplex PCR; TCRdb's copy has only in-frame clones and lacks some. The sample lists under 150,000 clones, 70% to 85% occurring once. The sample taken for sequencing was PBMCs. These TCRs come from a woman aged 40 to 55 in good health and CMV-seropositive. Each CDR3 is given with its conserved first and last residue. The D gene is left open where the match is weak. Rows may omit the clone size; those that give it use once, few, many or a size class.

d_gene	j_gene	v_gene	abundance	CDR3nt	CDR3aa
NA	TRBJ2-7	TRBV30	few	TGTGCCTGGAGCAGCGGGCAGGTCCCCTACGAGCAGTACTTC	CAWSSGQVPYEQYF
TRBD1	TRBJ1-2	TRBV6-1	NA	TGTGCCAGCAGCTCAGGGGACAGACTCTATGGCTACACCTTC	CASSSGDRLYGYTF
NA	TRBJ2-7	TRBV7-9	NA	TGTGCCAGCAGAGAGGACAGCTACGAGCAGTACTTC	CASREDSYEQYF
NA	TRBJ1-2	TRBV4-3	NA	TGCGCCAGCAGCCAAACAACCACCGACAGAAACTATGGCTACACCTTC	CASSQTTTDRNYGYTF
NA	TRBJ1-1	TRBV9	NA	TGTGCCAGCAGCGGGGACACCATGAACACTGAAGCTTTCTTT	CASSGDTMNTEAFF
NA	TRBJ2-7	TRBV5-4	NA	TGTGCCAGCAGCTTGGGTCCGGGGGTGGGAGAATACGAGCAGTACTTC	CASSLGPGVGEYEQYF
NA	TRBJ1-5	TRBV21-1	NA	TGTGCCAGCAGCCCCCACAGACAACAGAATAGCAATCAGCCCCAGCATTTT	CASSPHRQQNSNQPQHF
NA	TRBJ1-2	TRBV6-5	NA	TGTGCCAGCAGTCCGGGAAGCTATGGCTACACCTTC	CASSPGSYGYTF
TRBD1	TRBJ1-3	TRBV5-5	NA	TGTGCTAGCAGCTTGGTGGGACAGGGTTTTGGAAACACCATATATTTT	CASSLVGQGFGNTIYF
TRBD1	TRBJ1-1	TRBV5-6	NA	TGTGCCAGCAGCCTCTACGACAGGGAAAAGACTTTCTTT	CASSLYDREKTFF
NA	TRBJ2-5	TRBV18	NA	TGTGCCAGCTCACCAGGGACATTAGAGGAGACCCAGTACTTC	CASSPGTLEETQYF
NA	TRBJ1-2	TRBV5-1	few	TGCGCCAGCAGCACAGGGTTAGCTAACTATGGCTACACCTTC	CASSTGLANYGYTF
NA	TRBJ2-3	TRBV10-3	NA	TGTGCCATCAGCGGAGCCCTCACAGATACGCAGTATTTT	CAISGALTDTQYF
NA	TRBJ1-2	TRBV7-9	NA	TGTGCCAGCAGCTTAGCCTCGGTGACACTGAACTATGGCTACACCTTC	CASSLASVTLNYGYTF
NA	TRBJ2-3	TRBV5-1	NA	TGCGCCAGCAGCTTGGTGGCTAGTGCAGCCCGGGATACGCAGTATTTT	CASSLVASAARDTQYF
NA	TRBJ2-2	TRBV7-3	NA	TGTGCCAGCAGCCCTGCGGGAAACACCGGGGAGCTGTTTTTT	CASSPAGNTGELFF
NA	TRBJ1-1	TRBV5-1	NA	TGCGCCAGCAGCTCGACAGCGATGAACACTGAAGCTTTCTTT	CASSSTAMNTEAFF
TRBD1	TRBJ2-5	TRBV7-3	NA	TGTGCCAGCAGCCCAGGACAGGGAAAGGCGGGAAAGACCCAGTACTTC	CASSPGQGKAGKTQYF
TRBD2	TRBJ2-1	TRBV20-1	NA	TGCAGTGCTGGGACTAGTTATGAGCAGTTCTTC	CSAGTSYEQFF
NA	TRBJ2-7	TRBV12-5	NA	TGTGCTAGTGGTTTGAATCACTACCCCTACGAGCAGTACTTC	CASGLNHYPYEQYF
TRBD2	TRBJ2-5	TRBV2	few	TGTGCCAGCAGGACTAGCGGGAGTGAGACCCAGTACTTC	CASRTSGSETQYF
TRBD2	TRBJ2-2	TRBV6-5	NA	TGTGCCAGCAGGCCACTGGGGAGGGACACCGGGGAGCTGTTTTTT	CASRPLGRDTGELFF
NA	TRBJ1-2	TRBV5-8	NA	TGTGCCAGCAGCTTAAGGGGGAAAGGCGGCTACACCTTC	CASSLRGKGGYTF
TRBD1	TRBJ1-1	TRBV5-1	NA	TGCGCCAGCAGCCTCCAGACGGGACAGGGCACGAACACTGAAGCTTTCTTT	CASSLQTGQGTNTEAFF
NA	TRBJ2-1	TRBV6-5	once	TGTGCCAGCAGTTACGGGGGGGCTTCCTACAATGAGCAGTTCTTC	CASSYGGASYNEQFF
TRBD2	TRBJ2-3	TRBV6-5	NA	TGTGCCAGCAGTTACTCGGCGGGAGGGGCAGATACGCAGTATTTT	CASSYSAGGADTQYF
NA	TRBJ2-7	TRBV7-9	NA	TGTGCCAGCAGCTCGACGGGGGGCATGCAATACGAGCAGTACTTC	CASSSTGGMQYEQYF
NA	TRBJ2-2	TRBV27	NA	TGTGCCAGCAGGGTTATGTGGGAGCCCCCGGGGGAGCTGTTTTTT	CASRVMWEPPGELFF
NA	TRBJ2-1	TRBV7-3	NA	TGTGCCAGCAGCCCAAACAACAATGAGCAGTTCTTC	CASSPNNNEQFF
TRBD2	TRBJ2-2	TRBV6-5	few	TGTGCCAGCTCTGGGGAGGGGAGCACCGGGGAGCTGTTTTTT	CASSGEGSTGELFF
NA	TRBJ1-1	TRBV9	NA	TGTGCCAGCAGCCCCTACGGGTTGAACACTGAAGCTTTCTTT	CASSPYGLNTEAFF
NA	TRBJ1-6	TRBV27	once	TGTGCCAGCACCTCGGCGTGGGGCGCGGCATCACCCCTCCACTTT	CASTSAWGAASPLHF
NA	TRBJ2-7	TRBV7-9	NA	TGTGCCAGCAGCTTAGGAGTGGGGCAGGACCCCTACGAGCAGTACTTC	CASSLGVGQDPYEQYF
NA	TRBJ2-7	TRBV9	NA	TGTGCCAGCAGCGTAGAGTGGCGGGCGTTGAAATACGAGCAGTACTTC	CASSVEWRALKYEQYF
TRBD1	TRBJ2-1	TRBV18	few	TGTGCCAGCTCACCAATCCGACAGGGGAGGAATGAGCAGTTCTTC	CASSPIRQGRNEQFF
NA	TRBJ2-5	TRBV6-6	once	TGTGCCAGCAAAGGGCAGGGGGGCGACACCCAGTACTTC	CASKGQGGDTQYF
TRBD1	TRBJ2-3	TRBV12-5	NA	TGTGCTAGTGGTTTCCTACCGGGACAGAGGGATACAGATACGCAGTATTTT	CASGFLPGQRDTDTQYF
TRBD2	TRBJ2-3	TRBV9	NA	TGTGCCAGCAGCTACCTTGGGACTAACCCTAGCACAGATACGCAGTATTTT	CASSYLGTNPSTDTQYF
TRBD1	TRBJ2-2	TRBV19	NA	TGTGCCAGTAGTTTCGGACAGGGTAGTACCGGGGAGCTGTTTTTT	CASSFGQGSTGELFF
TRBD1	TRBJ1-2	TRBV30	NA	TGTGCCTGGACCATGACAGGGGCCGAGGGCTACACCTTC	CAWTMTGAEGYTF
TRBD2	TRBJ2-7	TRBV7-8	few	TGTGCCAGCAACCCGAGCCTCCGGGAGGGCCTGAACGAGCAGTACTTC	CASNPSLREGLNEQYF
TRBD1	TRBJ1-4	TRBV7-8	NA	TGTGCCAGCAGCCCCGGGGGACAGGGGGATGAAAAACTGTTTTTT	CASSPGGQGDEKLFF
TRBD1	TRBJ2-5	TRBV19	NA	TGTGCCAGTAGTATGGACAGGGAAGAGACCCAGTACTTC	CASSMDREETQYF
NA	TRBJ2-4	TRBV5-1	NA	TGCGCCAGCAGCCCCGGGACTCTTGTACTAGCCAAAAACATTCAGTACTTC	CASSPGTLVLAKNIQYF
NA	TRBJ2-1	TRBV9	once	TGTGCCAGCAGCGTAGGAGTGGACAGCTACAATGAGCAGTTCTTC	CASSVGVDSYNEQFF
TRBD2	TRBJ2-7	TRBV4-1	NA	TGCGCCAGCAGCCACTACGTCTTAGCGGGAGTGGGCGAGCAGTACTTC	CASSHYVLAGVGEQYF
NA	TRBJ1-6	TRBV6-1	NA	TGTGCCAGCAACCGGGATTTGGGTTCACCCCTCCACTTT	CASNRDLGSPLHF
NA	TRBJ2-7	TRBV9	NA	TGTGCCAGCAGCCCCTGGGACTCCTCCTACGAGCAGTACTTC	CASSPWDSSYEQYF
NA	TRBJ1-4	TRBV9	NA	TGTGCCAGCAGCGCCTCCGGGACTAGTAATGAAAAACTGTTTTTT	CASSASGTSNEKLFF
NA	TRBJ2-2	TRBV5-4	medium-sized	TGTGCCAGCAGCTTGCCGAGACTAGTCGGCACCGGGGAGCTGTTTTTT	CASSLPRLVGTGELFF
NA	TRBJ2-3	TRBV5-1	NA	TGCGCCAGCAGCTTGACCGGGGACATCACAGATACGCAGTATTTT	CASSLTGDITDTQYF
NA	TRBJ2-5	TRBV7-9	NA	TGTGCCAGCAGCTCAGGACACCAGCAAGAGACCCAGTACTTC	CASSSGHQQETQYF
TRBD1	TRBJ1-5	TRBV19	NA	TGTGCCAGTAGTATAGTGGACAGGGTCAATCAGCCCCAGCATTTT	CASSIVDRVNQPQHF
TRBD2	TRBJ2-3	TRBV27	NA	TGTGCCAGCAGGGCGAAGCGGGAGGGAACACTTAGCACAGATACGCAGTATTTT	CASRAKREGTLSTDTQYF
NA	TRBJ2-7	TRBV11-1	NA	TGTGCCAGCGGTACAGGGAATCTCTACGAGCAGTACTTC	CASGTGNLYEQYF
NA	TRBJ1-3	TRBV2	NA	TGTGCCAGCAGGGCTTCGGGCTCTGGAAACACCATATATTTT	CASRASGSGNTIYF
TRBD1	TRBJ1-4	TRBV7-9	NA	TGTGCCAGCAGCTTAGTCCGGGACAGATCTTATGAAAAACTGTTTTTT	CASSLVRDRSYEKLFF